This T cell receptor beta chain appears in the sequencing data of a study of T cell responses to AZD1222 COVID-19 vaccine. Repertoires were generated with immunoSEQ multiplex PCR, while TCRdb's copy carries only in-frame clones and drops some. The sample shows 98,000 or so clones, about 87% of them seen only once. This CDR3 spans 15 amino acids. Germline-derived CDR1 and CDR2 are SQVTM and ANQGSEA. Unmatched junction bases numbered 10, after V lost 4 bases and J lost 2 bases. Sample: peripheral blood, taken on day 0 of AZD1222 vaccination. This sequence was found in an adult in good health. The rearrangement joins TRBV29-1 to TRBJ1-2, with TRBD1 identical over 7 bases. CDR3 bases: TGCAGCGTTGGGGGTCTGGCAGGGGGAAACTATGGCTACACCTTC. Amino acids: CSVGGLAGGNYGYTF.